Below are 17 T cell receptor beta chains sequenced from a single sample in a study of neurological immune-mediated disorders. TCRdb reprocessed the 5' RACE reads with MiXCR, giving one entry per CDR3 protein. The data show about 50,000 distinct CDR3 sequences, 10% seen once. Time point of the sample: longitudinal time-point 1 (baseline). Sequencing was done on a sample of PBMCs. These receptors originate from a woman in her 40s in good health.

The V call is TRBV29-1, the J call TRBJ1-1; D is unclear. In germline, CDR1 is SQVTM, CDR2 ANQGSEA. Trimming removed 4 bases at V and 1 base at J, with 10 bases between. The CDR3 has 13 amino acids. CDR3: CSVVRGWNTEAFF. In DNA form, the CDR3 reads TGCAGCGTTGTGCGGGGTTGGAACACTGAAGCTTTCTTT.

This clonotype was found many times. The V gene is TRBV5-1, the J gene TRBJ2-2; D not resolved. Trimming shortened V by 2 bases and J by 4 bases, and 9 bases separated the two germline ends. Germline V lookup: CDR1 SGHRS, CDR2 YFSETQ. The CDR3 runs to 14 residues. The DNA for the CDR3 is TGCGCCAGCAGCTTCAGCCTCGGCACCGGGGAGCTGTTTTTT. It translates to CASSFSLGTGELFF.

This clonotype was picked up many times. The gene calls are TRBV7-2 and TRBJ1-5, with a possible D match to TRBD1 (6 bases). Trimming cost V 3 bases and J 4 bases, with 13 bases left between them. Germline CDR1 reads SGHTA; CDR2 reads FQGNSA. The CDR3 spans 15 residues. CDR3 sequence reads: CASSFLSGENQPQHF. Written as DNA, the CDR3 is TGTGCCAGCAGCTTTCTCTCAGGGGAGAATCAGCCCCAGCATTTT.

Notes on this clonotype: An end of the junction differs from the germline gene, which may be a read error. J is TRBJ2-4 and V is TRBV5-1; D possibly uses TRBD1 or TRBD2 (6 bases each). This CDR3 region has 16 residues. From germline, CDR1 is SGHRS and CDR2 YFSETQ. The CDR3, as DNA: TGCGCCAGCAGCGAGGTGGGGGGCCTAACCAAAAACATTCAGTACTTT. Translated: CASSEVGGLTKNIQYF.

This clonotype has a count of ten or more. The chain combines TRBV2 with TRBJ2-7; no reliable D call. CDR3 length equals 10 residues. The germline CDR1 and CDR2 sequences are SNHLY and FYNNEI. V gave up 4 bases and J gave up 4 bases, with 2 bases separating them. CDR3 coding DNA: TGTGCCAGCAGTGTTTACGAGCAGTACTTC. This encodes CASSVYEQYF. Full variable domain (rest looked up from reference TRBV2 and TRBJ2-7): EPEVTQTPSHQVTQMGQEVILRCVPISNHLYFYWYRQILGQKVEFLVSFYNNEISEKSEIFDDQFSVERPDGSNFTLKIRSTKLEDSAMYFCASSVYEQYFGPGTRLTVT.

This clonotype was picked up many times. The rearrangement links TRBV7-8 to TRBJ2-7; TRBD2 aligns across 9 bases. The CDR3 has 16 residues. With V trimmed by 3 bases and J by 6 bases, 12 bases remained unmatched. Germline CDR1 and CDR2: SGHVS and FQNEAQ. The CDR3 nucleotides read TGTGCCAGCAGCTTTCAGACTAGCGGAGCTAGGAGCGAGCAGTACTTC. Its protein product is CASSFQTSGARSEQYF.

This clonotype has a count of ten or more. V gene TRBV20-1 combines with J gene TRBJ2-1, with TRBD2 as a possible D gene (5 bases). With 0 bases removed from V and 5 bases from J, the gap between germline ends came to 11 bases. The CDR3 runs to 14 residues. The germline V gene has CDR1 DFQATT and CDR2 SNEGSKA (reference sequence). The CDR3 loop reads CSARDIERNNEQFF. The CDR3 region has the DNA TGCAGTGCTAGAGATATCGAGCGGAACAATGAGCAGTTCTTC.

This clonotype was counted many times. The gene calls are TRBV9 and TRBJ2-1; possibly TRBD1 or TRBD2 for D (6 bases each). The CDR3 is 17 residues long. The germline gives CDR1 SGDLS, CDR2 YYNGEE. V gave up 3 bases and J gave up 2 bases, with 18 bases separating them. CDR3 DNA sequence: TGTGCCAGCAGCGCCATTAGGGGGGCTGGCACCTACAATGAGCAGTTCTTC. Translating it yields CASSAIRGAGTYNEQFF. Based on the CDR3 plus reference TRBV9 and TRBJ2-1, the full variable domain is DSGVTQTPKHLITATGQRVTLRCSPRSGDLSVYWYQQSLDQGLQFLIQYYNGEERAKGNILERFSAQQFPDLHSELNLSSLELGDSALYFCASSAIRGAGTYNEQFFGPGTRLTVL.

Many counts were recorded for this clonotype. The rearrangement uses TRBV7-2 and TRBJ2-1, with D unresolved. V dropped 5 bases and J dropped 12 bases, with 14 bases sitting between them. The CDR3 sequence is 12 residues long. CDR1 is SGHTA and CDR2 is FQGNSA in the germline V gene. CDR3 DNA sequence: TGTGCCAGCAGCCCCAGTGGGTTACGGCAGTTCTTC. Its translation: CASSPSGLRQFF.

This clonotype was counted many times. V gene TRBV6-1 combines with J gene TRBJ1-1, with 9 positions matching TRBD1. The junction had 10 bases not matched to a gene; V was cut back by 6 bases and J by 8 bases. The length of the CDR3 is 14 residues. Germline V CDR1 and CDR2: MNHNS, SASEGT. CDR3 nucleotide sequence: TGTGCCAGCAGGGGACAGGGCTTCCAGGGGGAAGCTTTCTTT. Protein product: CASRGQGFQGEAFF.

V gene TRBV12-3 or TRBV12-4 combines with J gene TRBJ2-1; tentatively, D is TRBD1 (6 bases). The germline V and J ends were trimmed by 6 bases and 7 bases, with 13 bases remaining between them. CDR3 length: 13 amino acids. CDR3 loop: CASSQAGENEQFF. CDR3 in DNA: TGTGCCAGCAGCCAGGCAGGGGAAAATGAGCAGTTCTTC.

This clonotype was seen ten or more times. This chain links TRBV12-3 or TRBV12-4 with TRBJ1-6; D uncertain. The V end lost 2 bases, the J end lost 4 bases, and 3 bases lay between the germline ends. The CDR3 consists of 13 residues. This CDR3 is CASSLQYNSPLHF. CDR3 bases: TGTGCCAGCAGTTTACAATATAATTCACCCCTCCACTTT.

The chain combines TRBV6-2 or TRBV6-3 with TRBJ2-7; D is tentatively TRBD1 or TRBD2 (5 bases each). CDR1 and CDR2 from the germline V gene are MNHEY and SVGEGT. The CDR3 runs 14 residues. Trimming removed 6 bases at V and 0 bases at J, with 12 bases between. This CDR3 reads CASSRDGNSYEQYF. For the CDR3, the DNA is TGTGCCAGCAGCCGGGACGGTAACTCCTACGAGCAGTACTTC.

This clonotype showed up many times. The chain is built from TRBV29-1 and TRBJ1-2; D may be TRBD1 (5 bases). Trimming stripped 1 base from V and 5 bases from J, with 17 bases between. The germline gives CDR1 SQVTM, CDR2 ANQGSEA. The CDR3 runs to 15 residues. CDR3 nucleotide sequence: TGCAGCGTTGAAGGAGCTCGGCAGGGAATTTATGGCTACACCTTC. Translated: CSVEGARQGIYGYTF.

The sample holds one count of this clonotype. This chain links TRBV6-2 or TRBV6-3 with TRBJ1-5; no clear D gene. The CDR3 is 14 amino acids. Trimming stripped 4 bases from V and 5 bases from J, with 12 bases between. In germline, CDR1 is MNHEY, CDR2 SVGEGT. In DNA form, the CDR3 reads TGTGCCAGCAGTTTGAGACCATCCTATCAGCCCCAGCATTTT. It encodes CASSLRPSYQPQHF.

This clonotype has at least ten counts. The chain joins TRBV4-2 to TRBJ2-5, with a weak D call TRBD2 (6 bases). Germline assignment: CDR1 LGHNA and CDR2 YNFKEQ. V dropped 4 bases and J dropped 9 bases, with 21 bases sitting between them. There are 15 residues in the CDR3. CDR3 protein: CASSLAGTEQGAQYF. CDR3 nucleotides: TGTGCCAGCAGCCTCGCCGGGACTGAACAAGGGGCCCAGTACTTC.

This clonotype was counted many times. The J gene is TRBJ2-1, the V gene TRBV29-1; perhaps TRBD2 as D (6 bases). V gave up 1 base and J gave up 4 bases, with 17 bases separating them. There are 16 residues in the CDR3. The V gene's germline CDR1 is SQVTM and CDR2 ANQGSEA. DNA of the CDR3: TGCAGCGTTGAAGGCGTTAGCGGACACGCTTACAATGAGCAGTTCTTC. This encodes CSVEGVSGHAYNEQFF.